This T cell receptor (beta chain) was captured in a study of patients and donors after allogeneic stem cell transplantation. Germline V gives CDR1 LGHNA, CDR2 YNFKEQ. Trimming removed 4 bases from V and 0 bases from J, with 16 bases in between. The CDR3 has 16 residues. TCRdb reprocessed the RT-PCR reads via MiXCR and lists one record per CDR3 protein. The repertoire holds about a million distinct CDR3 sequences, with about 20% as singletons. The rearrangement links TRBV4-2 to TRBJ2-7; a weak D match, TRBD2 (5 bases). This receptor was obtained from a human donor who was either an allogeneic HSCT recipient or a stem cell or donor lymphocyte infusion donor (not recorded which). It is not recorded whose cells these are; they may come from a transplant donor. Sequencing used blood, either unsorted or a sorted T cell fraction (not recorded which). CDR3 amino acids: CASSPLERVASYEQYF. CDR3 coding DNA: TGTGCCAGCAGCCCTTTGGAGAGGGTTGCCTCCTACGAGCAGTACTTC.